This is a list of T cell receptor beta chains from one sample in a study of post-analysis software for immune sequencing data. TCRdb re-derived calls from the PCR reads in MiXCR, one entry per CDR3 protein. The data hold roughly 800,000 distinct CDR3 sequences, with under 60% observed a single time. The specimen sequenced was blood. These receptor sequences come from a girl aged 10 to 17 with multiple sclerosis. Each CDR3 is given with its conserved first and last residue. A D gene is named only where the DNA matches it firmly. Only part of the rows carry a size: once, few, many, or a class if the clone is expanded.

cdr3_nt,cdr3_aa,clone_size,d_call,j_call,cdr3_length,v_call
TGCAGCGTTGAGAGGGGTAGGGGCTACACCTTC,CSVERGRGYTF,few,-,TRBJ1-2,11,TRBV29-1
TGTGCCAGCAGCTTAGGCCAGGGGCCCAATGAGCAGTTCTTC,CASSLGQGPNEQFF,-,-,TRBJ2-1,14,TRBV7-9
TGCGCCAGCAGTGTACAGGGGGACAATCAGCCCCAGCATTTT,CASSVQGDNQPQHF,-,TRBD1,TRBJ1-5,14,TRBV10-2
TGTGCCAGCAGGGACAGGGTAGAAGATGGCTACACCTTC,CASRDRVEDGYTF,-,TRBD1,TRBJ1-2,13,TRBV2
TGTGCCAGCAGCTCCCCATACAGGGAGGACACTGAAGCTTTCTTT,CASSSPYREDTEAFF,once,-,TRBJ1-1,15,TRBV5-6
TGTGCCATCATTAGCGGCCGCACAGATGCGCAGTATTTT,CAIISGRTDAQYF,-,-,TRBJ2-3,13,TRBV7-2
TGTGCCAGCAGTTACTCGTATGGACTAGCGGGACAGGGGGACGAGCAGTACTTC,CASSYSYGLAGQGDEQYF,-,-,TRBJ2-7,18,TRBV6-5
TGTGCCAGCAGCCTAACCCGGGACACATATAGCAATCAGCCCCAGCATTTT,CASSLTRDTYSNQPQHF,-,-,TRBJ1-5,17,TRBV9
TGTGCCAGCAGCCAATCCGGATCCTACGAGCAGTACTTC,CASSQSGSYEQYF,-,-,TRBJ2-7,13,TRBV3-1
TGTGCCAGCAGTTCCCTCCCGGGGGCGACTGGGGCCAACGTCCTGACTTTC,CASSSLPGATGANVLTF,-,-,TRBJ2-6,17,TRBV6-6
TGTGCCAGCAGGGCATTAGGGAGCGGGGAGACCCAGTACTTC,CASRALGSGETQYF,few,-,TRBJ2-5,14,TRBV27
TGCAGTGCTAGGACTAGCTCACTATACGAGCAGTACTTC,CSARTSSLYEQYF,-,TRBD2,TRBJ2-7,13,TRBV20-1
TGCAGTGCTGGCGCGGATACGCAGTATTTT,CSAGADTQYF,few,-,TRBJ2-3,10,TRBV20-1
TGTGCCAGCAGCCCCTTGAGGGCCGCGGGGGGCCAAGAGACCCAGTACTTC,CASSPLRAAGGQETQYF,-,TRBD2,TRBJ2-5,17,TRBV3-1
TGCAGCGTCGCCTACAGAGACGAGCAGTACTTC,CSVAYRDEQYF,many,-,TRBJ2-7,11,TRBV29-1
TGCAGTGCTAGATCGGACAGACCGACCCAGTACTTC,CSARSDRPTQYF,-,-,TRBJ2-5,12,TRBV20-1
TGTGCCACCAGTGATCAGAGGACGCCCTATGGCTACACCTTC,CATSDQRTPYGYTF,-,-,TRBJ1-2,14,TRBV24-1
TGCGCCAGCAGCCCCTCCGGGCAACCAGACGCAACTAATGAAAAACTGTTTTTT,CASSPSGQPDATNEKLFF,-,-,TRBJ1-4,18,TRBV4-3
TGTGCCAGCAGCGAATCCCCGGGACTAATTAATGAAAAACTGTTTTTT,CASSESPGLINEKLFF,-,-,TRBJ1-4,16,TRBV4-2
TGCAGTGCTCTGGGGCGATCGGGGAACACTGAAGCTTTCTTT,CSALGRSGNTEAFF,-,-,TRBJ1-1,14,TRBV20-1
TGTGCCAGCAGCTTACCCGGGAGCTCCTACAATGAGCAGTTCTTC,CASSLPGSSYNEQFF,few,-,TRBJ2-1,15,TRBV7-3
TGTGCCAGCAGCGTAGCTACCCTAGCGGGGCACACAGATACGCAGTATTTT,CASSVATLAGHTDTQYF,-,TRBD2,TRBJ2-3,17,TRBV9
TGTGCCAGCAGCTTCGTCTCGGGAGGGGGTGGAGAGACCCAGTACTTC,CASSFVSGGGGETQYF,few,TRBD2,TRBJ2-5,16,TRBV7-9
TGTGCCAGCAAAACCCGGCGGGGTAGCACAGATACGCAGTATTTT,CASKTRRGSTDTQYF,-,-,TRBJ2-3,15,TRBV6-5